Here is one TCR beta chain with its context. The data derive from a study of CD8+CD57+ T cells in acquired aplastic anemia. Genomic DNA, serving as template, underwent TCR beta VDJ and CDR3 profiling. TCRdb re-called the reads with MiXCR, one entry per CDR3 protein. The sample consists of about 210,000 distinct CDR3 sequences, 61% of them appearing once. The CDR3 is 14 residues long. Germline assignment: CDR1 SGHVS and CDR2 FQNEAQ. The clonotype comes from a human donor in good health. This chain joins TRBV7-8 and TRBJ2-2; no reliable D call. The sequencing input was sorted CD4+, CD8+, or CD8+CD57+ T cells (not recorded which) from PBMCs. CDR3: CASTPGGFAGELFF. CDR3 DNA: TGTGCGTCTACCCCGGGTGGTTTCGCCGGGGAGCTGTTTTTT.